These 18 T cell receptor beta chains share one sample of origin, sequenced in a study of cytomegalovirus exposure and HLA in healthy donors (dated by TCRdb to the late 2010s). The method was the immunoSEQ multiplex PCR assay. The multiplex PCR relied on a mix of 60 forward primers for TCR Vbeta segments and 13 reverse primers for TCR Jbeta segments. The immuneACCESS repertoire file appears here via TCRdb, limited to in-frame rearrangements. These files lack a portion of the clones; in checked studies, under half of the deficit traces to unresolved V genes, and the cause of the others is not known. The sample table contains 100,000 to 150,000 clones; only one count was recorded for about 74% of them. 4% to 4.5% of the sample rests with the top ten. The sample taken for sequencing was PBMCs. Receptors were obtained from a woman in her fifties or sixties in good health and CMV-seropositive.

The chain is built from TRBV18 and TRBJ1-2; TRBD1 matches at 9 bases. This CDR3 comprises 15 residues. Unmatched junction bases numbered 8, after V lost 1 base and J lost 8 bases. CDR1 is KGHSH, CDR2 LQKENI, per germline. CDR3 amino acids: CASSPQAQGAFGYTF. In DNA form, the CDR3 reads TGTGCCAGCTCACCACAGGCACAGGGGGCGTTCGGCTACACCTTC. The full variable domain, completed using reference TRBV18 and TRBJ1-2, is NAGVMQNPRHLVRRRGQEARLRCSPMKGHSHVYWYRQLPEEGLKFMVYLQKENIIDESGMPKERFSAEFPKEGPSILRIQQVVRGDSAAYFCASSPQAQGAFGYTFGSGTRLTVV.

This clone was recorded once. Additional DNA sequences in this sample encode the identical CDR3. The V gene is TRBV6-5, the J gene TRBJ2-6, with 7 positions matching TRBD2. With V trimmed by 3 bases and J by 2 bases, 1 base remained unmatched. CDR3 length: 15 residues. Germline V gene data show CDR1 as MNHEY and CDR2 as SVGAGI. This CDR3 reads CASSYGGAGANVLTF. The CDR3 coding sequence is TGTGCCAGCAGTTATGGGGGGGCTGGGGCCAACGTCCTGACTTTC.

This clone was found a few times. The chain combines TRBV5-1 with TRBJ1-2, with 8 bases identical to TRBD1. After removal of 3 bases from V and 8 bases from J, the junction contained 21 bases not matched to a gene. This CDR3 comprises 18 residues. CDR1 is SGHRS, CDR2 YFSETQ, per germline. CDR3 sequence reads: CASSWEVYATGGHRGYTF. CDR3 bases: TGCGCCAGCAGCTGGGAAGTCTACGCTACAGGGGGACACCGGGGCTACACCTTC. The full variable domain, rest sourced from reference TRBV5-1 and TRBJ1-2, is KAGVTQTPRYLIKTRGQQVTLSCSPISGHRSVSWYQQTPGQGLQFLFEYFSETQRNKGNFPGRFSGRQFSNSRSEMNVSTLELGDSALYLCASSWEVYATGGHRGYTFGSGTRLTVV.

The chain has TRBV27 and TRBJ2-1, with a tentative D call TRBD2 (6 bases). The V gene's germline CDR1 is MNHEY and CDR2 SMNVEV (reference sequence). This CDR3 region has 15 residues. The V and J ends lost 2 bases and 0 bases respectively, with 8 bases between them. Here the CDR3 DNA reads TGTGCCAGCAGTTTAGGAGGGGTCTCCTACAATGAGCAGTTCTTC. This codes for CASSLGGVSYNEQFF.

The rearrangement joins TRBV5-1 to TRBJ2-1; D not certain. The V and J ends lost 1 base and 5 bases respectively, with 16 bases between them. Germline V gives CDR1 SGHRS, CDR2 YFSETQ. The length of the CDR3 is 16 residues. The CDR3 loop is CASSLIGSAGDNEQFF. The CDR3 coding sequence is TGCGCCAGCAGCTTGATCGGATCCGCAGGTGACAATGAGCAGTTCTTC.

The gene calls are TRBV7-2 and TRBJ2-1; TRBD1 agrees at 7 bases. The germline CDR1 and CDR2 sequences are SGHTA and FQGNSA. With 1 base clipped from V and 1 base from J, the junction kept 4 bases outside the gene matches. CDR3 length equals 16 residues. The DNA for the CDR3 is TGTGCCAGCAGCTTAGGAGGGACAGCATCCTACAATGAGCAGTTCTTC. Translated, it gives CASSLGGTASYNEQFF.

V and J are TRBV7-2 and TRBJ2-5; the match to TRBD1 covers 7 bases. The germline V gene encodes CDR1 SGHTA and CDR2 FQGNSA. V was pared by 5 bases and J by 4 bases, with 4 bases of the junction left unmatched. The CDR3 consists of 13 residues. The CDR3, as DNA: TGTGCCAGCAGCCCAGGGACAGCAGAGACCCAGTACTTC. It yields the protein CASSPGTAETQYF.

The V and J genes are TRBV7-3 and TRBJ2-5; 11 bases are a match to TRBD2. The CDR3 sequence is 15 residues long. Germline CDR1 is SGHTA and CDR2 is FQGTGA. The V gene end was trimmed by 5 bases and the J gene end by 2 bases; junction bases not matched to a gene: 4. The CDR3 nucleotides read TGTGCCAGCAGCCCGGGACTAGCGGAACAAGAGACCCAGTACTTC. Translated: CASSPGLAEQETQYF.

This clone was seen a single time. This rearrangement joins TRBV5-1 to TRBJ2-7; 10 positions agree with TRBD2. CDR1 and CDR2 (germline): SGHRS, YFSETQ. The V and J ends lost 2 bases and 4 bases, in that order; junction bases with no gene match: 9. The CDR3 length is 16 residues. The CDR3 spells CASSLGIAGGKYEQYF. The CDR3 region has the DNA TGCGCCAGCAGCTTAGGAATAGCGGGGGGCAAGTACGAGCAGTACTTC. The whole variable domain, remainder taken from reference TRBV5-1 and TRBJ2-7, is KAGVTQTPRYLIKTRGQQVTLSCSPISGHRSVSWYQQTPGQGLQFLFEYFSETQRNKGNFPGRFSGRQFSNSRSEMNVSTLELGDSALYLCASSLGIAGGKYEQYFGPGTRLTVT.

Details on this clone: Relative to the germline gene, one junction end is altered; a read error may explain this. In DNA form, the CDR3 reads TGTGTCAGCAGCCATGCTAGCGGGGCTGCTGGAGTTTACGAGCAGTACTTC. It codes for CVSSHASGAAGVYEQYF. This chain connects TRBV11-3 to TRBJ2-7; 9 nucleotides align to TRBD2. The germline CDR1 and CDR2 sequences are SGHNT and YENEEA. The CDR3 loop spans 17 amino acids.

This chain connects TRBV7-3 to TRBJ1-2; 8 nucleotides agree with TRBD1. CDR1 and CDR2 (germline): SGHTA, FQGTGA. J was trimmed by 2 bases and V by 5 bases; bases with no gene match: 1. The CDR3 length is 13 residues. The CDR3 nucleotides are TGTGCCAGCAGCAGACAGGGGAACTATGGCTACACCTTC. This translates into CASSRQGNYGYTF.

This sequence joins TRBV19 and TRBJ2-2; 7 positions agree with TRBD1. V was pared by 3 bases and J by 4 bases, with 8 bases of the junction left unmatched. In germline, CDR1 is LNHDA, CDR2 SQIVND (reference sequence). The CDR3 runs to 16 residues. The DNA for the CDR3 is TGTGCCAGTAGTATTTTCCGACAGGGCGGCACCGGGGAGCTGTTTTTT. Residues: CASSIFRQGGTGELFF.

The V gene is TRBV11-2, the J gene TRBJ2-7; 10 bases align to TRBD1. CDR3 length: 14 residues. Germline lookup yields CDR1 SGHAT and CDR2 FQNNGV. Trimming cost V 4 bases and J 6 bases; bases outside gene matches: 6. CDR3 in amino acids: CASSSPGQGSEQYF. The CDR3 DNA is TGTGCCAGCAGCTCCCCGGGACAGGGGAGCGAGCAGTACTTC.

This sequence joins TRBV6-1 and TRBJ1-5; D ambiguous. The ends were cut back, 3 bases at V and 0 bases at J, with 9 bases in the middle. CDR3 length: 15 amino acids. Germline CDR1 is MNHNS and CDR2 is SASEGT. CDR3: CASSDSLYSNQPQHF. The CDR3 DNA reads TGTGCCAGCAGTGACAGTCTTTATAGCAATCAGCCCCAGCATTTT.

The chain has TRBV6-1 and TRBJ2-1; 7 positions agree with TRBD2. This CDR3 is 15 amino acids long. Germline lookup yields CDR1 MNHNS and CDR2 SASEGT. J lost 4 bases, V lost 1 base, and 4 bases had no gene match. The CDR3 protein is CASSEGVGGYNEQFF. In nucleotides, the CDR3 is TGTGCCAGCAGTGAAGGGGTGGGGGGGTACAATGAGCAGTTCTTC.

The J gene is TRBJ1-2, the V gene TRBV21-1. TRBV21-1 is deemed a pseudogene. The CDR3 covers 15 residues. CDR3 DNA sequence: TGTGCCAGCAGCAAAACGAGGGAGGGGATCTATGGCTACACCTTC. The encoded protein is CASSKTREGIYGYTF.

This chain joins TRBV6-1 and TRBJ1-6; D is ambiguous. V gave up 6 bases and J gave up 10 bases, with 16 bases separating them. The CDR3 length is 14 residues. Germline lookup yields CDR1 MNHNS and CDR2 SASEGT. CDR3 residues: CASSGRGSDSPLHF. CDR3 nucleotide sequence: TGTGCCAGCAGCGGACGGGGTAGCGACTCACCCCTCCACTTT.

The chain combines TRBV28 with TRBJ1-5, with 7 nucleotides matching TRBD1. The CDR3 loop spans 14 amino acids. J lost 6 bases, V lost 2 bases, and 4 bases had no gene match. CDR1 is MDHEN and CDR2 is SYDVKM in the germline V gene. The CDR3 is CASSLIAGGQPQHF. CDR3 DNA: TGTGCCAGCAGTTTAATCGCAGGGGGTCAGCCCCAGCATTTT.